Reported below is one T cell receptor (beta chain). This clone was picked up a small number of times. There is no known antigen for this receptor. No qualities accompany the bases; no much larger clone lies one base away. Per the germline V gene, MDHEN is the CDR1 and SYDVKM is the CDR2. V sheds 7 bases and J sheds 8 bases, leaving 20 bases between their ends. Including cysteine and phenylalanine, the CDR3 has 14 amino acids. Here the CDR3 DNA is all that survives: 42 bases in frame from base 1. The study evaluated CTLA-4 blockade (ipilimumab) given together with focal radiation therapy in patients who had chemo-refractory metastatic non-small-cell lung cancer. Library method: the immunoSEQ multiplex PCR assay. Held by TCRdb, this immuneACCESS table contains in-frame sequences only and omits some clones. Under half of the omission traces to an unresolved V gene where checked; the cause of the rest is unknown. Within this sample are some 110,000 clones, with nearly 80% of them counted one time only. Of the sample, 4.5% to 6.5% falls within the top ten clones.

The data derive from a study of radiotherapy plus CTLA-4 blockade in lung cancer (dated by TCRdb to 2017 to 2018). About the investigation overall: Objective responses were observed in about 17% of enrolled patients, and disease control was achieved in approximately 30%. What the research found in general, with its limitations: After treatment with radiotherapy and ipilimumab, TCR clones that originated in tumors expanded in peripheral blood. The strongest predictors of response, as reported, were early dynamic changes in blood T cell clones along with a rise in serum interferon-beta after radiation.

The rearranged segments are TRBV28 and TRBJ1-2; no confident D gene assignment can be made. Specimen: peripheral blood, collected from a patient treated with radiotherapy plus ipilimumab. The receptor was derived from a human donor with non-small cell lung cancer who had a partial response to radiotherapy plus ipilimumab. In nucleotide form, the sequence is TGTGCCAGCATCCCGGGATACCCTATCGGGGGCTACACCTTC. Protein translation: CASIPGYPIGGYTF.